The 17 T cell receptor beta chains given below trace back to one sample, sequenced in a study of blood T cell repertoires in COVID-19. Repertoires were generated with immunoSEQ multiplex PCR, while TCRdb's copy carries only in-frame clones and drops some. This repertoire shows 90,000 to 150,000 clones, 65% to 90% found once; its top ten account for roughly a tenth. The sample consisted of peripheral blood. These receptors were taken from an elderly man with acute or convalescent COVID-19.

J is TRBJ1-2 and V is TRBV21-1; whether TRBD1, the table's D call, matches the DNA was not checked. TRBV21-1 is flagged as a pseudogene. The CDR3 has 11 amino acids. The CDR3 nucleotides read TGTGCCACCTTTCTAGCAGGGGGCAGGACCTTC. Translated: CATFLAGGRTF.

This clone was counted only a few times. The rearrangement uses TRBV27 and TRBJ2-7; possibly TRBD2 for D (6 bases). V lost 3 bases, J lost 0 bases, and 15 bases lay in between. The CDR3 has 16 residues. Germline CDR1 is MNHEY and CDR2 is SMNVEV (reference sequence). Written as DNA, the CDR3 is TGTGCCAGCAGTTTGAAGAAGCGGGCGAGCTCCTACGAGCAGTACTTC. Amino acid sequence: CASSLKKRASSYEQYF.

The DNA for the CDR3 is TGTGCCAGCAGCGCCGGAGGGACTTTGAGGGAGCAGTACTTC. It codes for CASSAGGTLREQYF. The chain has TRBV7-6 and TRBJ2-7; possibly TRBD2 for D (6 bases). This CDR3 region has 14 residues. Germline V CDR1 and CDR2: SGHVS, FNYEAQ. V was pared by 5 bases and J by 7 bases, with 18 bases between.

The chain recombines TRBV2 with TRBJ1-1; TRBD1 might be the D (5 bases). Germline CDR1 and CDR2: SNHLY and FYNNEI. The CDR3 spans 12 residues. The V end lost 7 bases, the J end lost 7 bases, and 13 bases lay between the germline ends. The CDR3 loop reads CASNEGRGEAFF. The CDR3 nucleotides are TGTGCCAGCAACGAGGGGCGGGGTGAAGCTTTCTTT.

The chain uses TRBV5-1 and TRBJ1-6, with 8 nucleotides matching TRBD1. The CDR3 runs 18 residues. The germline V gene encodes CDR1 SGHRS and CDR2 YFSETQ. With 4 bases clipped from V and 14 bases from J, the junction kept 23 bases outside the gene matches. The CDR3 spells CASSPGQTGAPSFGTLHF. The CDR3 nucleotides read TGCGCCAGCAGCCCCGGACAGACAGGGGCCCCTTCGTTTGGGACCCTCCACTTT.

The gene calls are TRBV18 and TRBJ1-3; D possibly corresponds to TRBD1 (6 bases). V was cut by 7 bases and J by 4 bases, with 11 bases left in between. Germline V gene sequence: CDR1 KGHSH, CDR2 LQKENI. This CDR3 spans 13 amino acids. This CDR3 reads CASFGQSGNTIYF. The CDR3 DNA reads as TGTGCCAGCTTTGGACAGTCCGGAAACACCATATATTTT.

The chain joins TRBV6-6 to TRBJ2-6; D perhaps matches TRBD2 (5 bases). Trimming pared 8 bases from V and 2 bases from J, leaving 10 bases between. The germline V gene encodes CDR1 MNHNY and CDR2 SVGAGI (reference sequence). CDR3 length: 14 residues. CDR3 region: CASSGNPGANVLTF. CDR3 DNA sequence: TGTGCCAGCTCGGGGAACCCTGGGGCCAACGTCCTGACTTTC.

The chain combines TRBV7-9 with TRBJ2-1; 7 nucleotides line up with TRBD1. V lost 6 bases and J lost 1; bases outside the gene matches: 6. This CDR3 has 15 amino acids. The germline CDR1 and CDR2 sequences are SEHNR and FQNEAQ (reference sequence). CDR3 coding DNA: TGTGCCAGCAGTCGACAGGGACGGTCCTACAATGAGCAGTTCTTC. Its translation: CASSRQGRSYNEQFF.

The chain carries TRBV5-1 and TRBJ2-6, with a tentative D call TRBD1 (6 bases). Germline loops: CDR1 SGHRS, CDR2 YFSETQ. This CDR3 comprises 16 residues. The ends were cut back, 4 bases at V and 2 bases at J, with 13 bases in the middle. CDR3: CASSKVTGTGANVLTF. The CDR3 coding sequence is TGCGCCAGCAGCAAAGTTACAGGGACTGGGGCCAACGTCCTGACTTTC. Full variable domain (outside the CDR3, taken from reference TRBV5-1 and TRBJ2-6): KAGVTQTPRYLIKTRGQQVTLSCSPISGHRSVSWYQQTPGQGLQFLFEYFSETQRNKGNFPGRFSGRQFSNSRSEMNVSTLELGDSALYLCASSKVTGTGANVLTFGAGSRLTVL.

CDR3 nucleotides: TGTGCCAGCAGTCCAATGGGACAGGGGGCTCAGGGCTACACCTTC. Its translation: CASSPMGQGAQGYTF. The chain combines TRBV6-5 with TRBJ1-2, with 12 positions matching TRBD1. CDR1 is MNHEY and CDR2 is SVGAGI in the germline V gene. The CDR3 runs to 15 residues. The junction had 9 bases not matched to a gene; V was cut back by 5 bases and J by 8 bases.

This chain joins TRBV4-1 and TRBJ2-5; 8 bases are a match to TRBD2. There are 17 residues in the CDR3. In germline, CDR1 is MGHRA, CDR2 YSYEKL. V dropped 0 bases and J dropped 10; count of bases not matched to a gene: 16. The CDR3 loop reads CASSQDPGLAGKRDQYF. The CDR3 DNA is TGCGCCAGCAGCCAAGATCCCGGACTAGCAGGAAAAAGAGACCAGTACTTC.

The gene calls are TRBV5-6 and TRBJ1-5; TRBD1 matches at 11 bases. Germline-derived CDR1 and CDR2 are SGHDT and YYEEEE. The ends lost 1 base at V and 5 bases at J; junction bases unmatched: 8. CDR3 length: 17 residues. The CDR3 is CASSLSRTGGKHQPQHF. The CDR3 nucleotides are TGTGCCAGCAGCTTGTCACGGACAGGGGGCAAACATCAGCCCCAGCATTTT.

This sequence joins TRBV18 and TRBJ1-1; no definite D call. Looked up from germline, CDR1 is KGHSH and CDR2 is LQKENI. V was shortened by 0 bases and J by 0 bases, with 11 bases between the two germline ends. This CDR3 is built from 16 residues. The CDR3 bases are TGTGCCAGCTCACCACCTCCAGTCGTCATGAACACTGAAGCTTTCTTT. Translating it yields CASSPPPVVMNTEAFF. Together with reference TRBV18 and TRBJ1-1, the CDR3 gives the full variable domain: NAGVMQNPRHLVRRRGQEARLRCSPMKGHSHVYWYRQLPEEGLKFMVYLQKENIIDESGMPKERFSAEFPKEGPSILRIQQVVRGDSAAYFCASSPPPVVMNTEAFFGQGTRLTVV.

The CDR3 DNA follows: TGTGCCAGCAGGTCCGGGACAGGTCGATTATACGAGCAGTACTTC. The encoded protein is CASRSGTGRLYEQYF. The chain links TRBV5-6 to TRBJ2-7, with TRBD1 matching 8 bases. After removal of 5 bases from V and 4 bases from J, the junction contained 11 bases not matched to a gene. The length of the CDR3 is 15 residues. CDR1 is SGHDT, CDR2 YYEEEE, per germline.

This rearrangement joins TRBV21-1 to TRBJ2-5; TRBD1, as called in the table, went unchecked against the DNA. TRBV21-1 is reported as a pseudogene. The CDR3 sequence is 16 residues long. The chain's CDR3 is CASSRFWRGPRETQYF. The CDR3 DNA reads TGTGCCAGCAGCAGGTTTTGGAGGGGGCCGAGGGAGACCCAGTACTTC.

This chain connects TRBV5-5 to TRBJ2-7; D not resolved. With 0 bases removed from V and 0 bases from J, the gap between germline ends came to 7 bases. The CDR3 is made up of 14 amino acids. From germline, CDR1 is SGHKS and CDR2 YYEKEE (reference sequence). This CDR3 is CASSLGRISYEQYF. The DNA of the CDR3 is TGTGCCAGCAGCTTGGGTAGAATCTCCTACGAGCAGTACTTC.

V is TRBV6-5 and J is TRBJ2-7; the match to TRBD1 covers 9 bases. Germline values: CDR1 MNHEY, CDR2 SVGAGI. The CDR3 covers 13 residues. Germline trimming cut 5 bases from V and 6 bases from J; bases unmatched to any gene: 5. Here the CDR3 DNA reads TGTGCCAGCAGTCGGGACAGGGTAGTCGAGCAGTACTTC. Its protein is CASSRDRVVEQYF.